Presented here are 7 T cell receptor beta chains from one specimen sequenced in a study of PD-1 blockade in classical Hodgkin lymphoma. The time point here: newly diagnosed, previously untreated cHL patient sample. The method was immunoSEQ multiplex PCR; TCRdb's version includes in-frame clones alone and lacks a portion of them. The sample carries tens of thousands of clones, approximately 90% recorded once. The sequenced material came from peripheral blood mononuclear cells (PBMCs). Source of these receptors: a human donor with classical Hodgkin lymphoma.

The chain recombines TRBV10-3 with TRBJ2-2, with 12 bases matching TRBD1. CDR3 length: 16 residues. Unmatched junction bases numbered 4, after V lost 2 bases and J lost 6 bases. In germline, CDR1 is ENHRY, CDR2 SYGVKD. Here the CDR3 reads CAISEPGQGASGELFF. The CDR3 region has the DNA TGTGCCATCAGTGAGCCGGGACAGGGGGCATCCGGGGAGCTGTTTTTT.

The rearrangement links TRBV28 to TRBJ2-1; TRBD2 matches at 8 bases. The V gene end was trimmed by 6 bases and the J gene end by 4 bases; junction bases not matched to a gene: 5. The CDR3 sequence is 14 residues long. CDR1 and CDR2 (germline): MDHEN, SYDVKM. The CDR3: CASRPGGVYNEQFF. CDR3 sequence (DNA): TGTGCCAGCAGGCCGGGAGGGGTATACAATGAGCAGTTCTTC.

The CDR3 DNA sequence: TGTGCCAGCACCGACGCGGGCGCAGGGGGCAAGCAGTACTTC. Translation gives CASTDAGAGGKQYF. The rearrangement links TRBV6-5 to TRBJ2-7, with 8 nucleotides matching TRBD1. Trimming at V came to 7 bases and at J to 8 bases, leaving 13 bases not matched to a gene. The CDR3 has 14 amino acids. Germline V gene lookup returns CDR1 MNHEY and CDR2 SVGAGI.

This chain connects TRBV21-1 to TRBJ2-5; the table names TRBD2, a call not compared with the DNA. TRBV21-1 has pseudogene status. The CDR3 covers 15 residues. DNA of the CDR3: TGTGCCAGCAGCAAAGGGCTAGAGGGAGGCGAGACCCAGTACTTC. It specifies CASSKGLEGGETQYF.

This clone was seen only once. The chain joins TRBV30 to TRBJ1-5; 8 bases are a match to TRBD1. CDR1 and CDR2 (germline): GTSNPN, SVGIG (reference sequence). This CDR3 comprises 17 residues. J lost 7 bases, V lost 0 bases, and 14 bases had no gene match. CDR3 loop: CAWSVPPSDRGPQPQHF. For the CDR3, the DNA is TGTGCCTGGAGTGTACCCCCCTCCGACAGGGGTCCGCAGCCCCAGCATTTT.

The chain recombines TRBV30 with TRBJ1-2; D might be TRBD1 (5 bases). The CDR3 has 14 residues. Germline V lookup: CDR1 GTSNPN, CDR2 SVGIG (reference sequence). V was cut by 4 bases and J by 2 bases, with 14 bases left in between. DNA of the CDR3: TGTGCCTGGATCCGAATAGGGGTCAACTATGGCTACACCTTC. Its protein is CAWIRIGVNYGYTF.

This clone was counted once. The chain is built from TRBV6-5 and TRBJ2-2; 7 bases agree with TRBD1. Germline CDR1 reads MNHEY; CDR2 reads SVGAGI. CDR3 length: 14 residues. The V segment lost 6 bases and the J segment 4 bases; nucleotides outside the gene matches: 5. This chain's CDR3 is CASRGDSFTGELFF. The DNA of the CDR3 is TGTGCCAGCAGGGGGGACAGCTTCACCGGGGAGCTGTTTTTT.